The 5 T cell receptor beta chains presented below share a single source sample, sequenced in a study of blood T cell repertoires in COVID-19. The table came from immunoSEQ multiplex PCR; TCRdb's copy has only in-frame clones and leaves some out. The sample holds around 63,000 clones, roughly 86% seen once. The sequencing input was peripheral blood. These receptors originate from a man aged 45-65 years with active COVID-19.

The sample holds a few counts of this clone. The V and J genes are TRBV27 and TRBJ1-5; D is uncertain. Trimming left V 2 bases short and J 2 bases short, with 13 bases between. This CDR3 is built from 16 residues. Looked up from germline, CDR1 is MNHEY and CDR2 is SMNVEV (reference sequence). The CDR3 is CASSLAGVLGNQPQHF. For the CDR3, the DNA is TGTGCCAGCAGTTTAGCCGGGGTGTTGGGCAATCAGCCCCAGCATTTT.

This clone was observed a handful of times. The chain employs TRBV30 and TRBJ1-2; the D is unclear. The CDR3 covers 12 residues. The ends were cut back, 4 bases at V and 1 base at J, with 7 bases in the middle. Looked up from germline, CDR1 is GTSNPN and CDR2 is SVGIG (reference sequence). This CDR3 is CAWTRHNYGYTF. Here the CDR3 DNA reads TGTGCCTGGACCAGACATAACTATGGCTACACCTTC.

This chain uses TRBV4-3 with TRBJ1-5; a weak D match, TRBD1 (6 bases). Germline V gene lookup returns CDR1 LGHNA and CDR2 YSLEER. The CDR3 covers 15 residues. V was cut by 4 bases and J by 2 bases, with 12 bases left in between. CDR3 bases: TGCGCCAGCAGCCTACGGACAGAAGGCAATCAGCCCCAGCATTTT. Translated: CASSLRTEGNQPQHF.

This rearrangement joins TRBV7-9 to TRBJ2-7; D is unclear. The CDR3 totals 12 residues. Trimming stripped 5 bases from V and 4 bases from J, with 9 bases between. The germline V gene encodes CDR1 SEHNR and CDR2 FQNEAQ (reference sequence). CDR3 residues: CASSPGSYEQYF. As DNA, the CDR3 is TGTGCCAGCAGCCCAGGATCATACGAGCAGTACTTC.

The CDR3 protein is CASSQETQSSNQPQHF. The CDR3 DNA reads TGTGCCAGCAGCCAAGAGACACAGTCTAGCAATCAGCCCCAGCATTTT. The rearrangement joins TRBV3-1 (or the pseudogene TRBV3-2) to TRBJ1-5; no definite D call. The V gene lost 0 bases and the J gene lost 0 bases, with 9 bases spanning the gap. Per the germline V gene, CDR1 is LGHDT and CDR2 is YNNKEL (reference sequence). This CDR3 comprises 16 residues.